Shown below are 27 T cell receptor beta chains from a single sample sequenced in a study of blood T cells in healthy people across ages. With a J-beta primer mix and a sample-barcoded 5' primer, a second PCR ran about 6 to 11 cycles. TCRdb ran MiXCR on the 5' RACE reads and lists one entry per CDR3 protein. The profile shows under 1,000,000 distinct CDR3 sequences, roughly 34% of them singletons. Sample: blood. These receptors were collected from a man younger than 35 in good health.

This clonotype was counted between two and nine times. The chain uses TRBV20-1 and TRBJ1-1, with D possibly being TRBD1 (6 bases). The germline V gene encodes CDR1 DFQATT and CDR2 SNEGSKA (reference sequence). This CDR3 contains 16 residues. The ends were cut back, 3 bases at V and 7 bases at J, with 24 bases in the middle. CDR3 loop: CSARDQYSGTYSEAFF. The CDR3 DNA reads TGCAGTGCTAGGGACCAATACAGCGGGACATACAGTGAAGCTTTCTTT.

The chain recombines TRBV5-1 with TRBJ2-5; D is uncertain. CDR3 size: 14 residues. Germline loops: CDR1 SGHRS, CDR2 YFSETQ. Trimming removed 3 bases at V and 11 bases at J, with 20 bases between. This CDR3 reads CASSYARTLNEQYF. The DNA of the CDR3 is TGCGCCAGCAGCTATGCCCGCACCTTGAATGAGCAGTACTTC. Variable domain in full (rest from reference TRBV5-1 and TRBJ2-5): KAGVTQTPRYLIKTRGQQVTLSCSPISGHRSVSWYQQTPGQGLQFLFEYFSETQRNKGNFPGRFSGRQFSNSRSEMNVSTLELGDSALYLCASSYARTLNEQYFGPGTRLLVL.

This chain's CDR3 is CASSQDSAGAYEQYF. The CDR3 nucleotides read TGCGCCAGCAGCCAAGACAGTGCAGGAGCGTATGAGCAGTACTTC. The chain has TRBV4-1 and TRBJ2-7, with unresolved D. The CDR3 spans 15 residues. The germline V and J ends were trimmed by 0 bases and 7 bases, with 16 bases remaining between them. From germline, CDR1 is MGHRA and CDR2 YSYEKL.

This clonotype was seen more than once but under ten times. The genes are TRBV12-3 or TRBV12-4 and TRBJ2-3, with D possibly being TRBD2 (5 bases). The V and J ends lost 5 bases and 6 bases respectively, with 9 bases between them. The CDR3 length is 12 residues. The CDR3 region has the DNA TGTGCCAGCAGTCGGACTGTGGATACGCAGTATTTT. The encoded protein is CASSRTVDTQYF.

The chain joins TRBV12-3 or TRBV12-4 to TRBJ1-1, with D hard to call. V lost 10 bases and J lost 2, with 14 bases in between. The CDR3 loop spans 13 amino acids. The CDR3 loop reads CATQFAANTEAFF. The CDR3 bases are TGTGCCACTCAGTTCGCAGCCAACACTGAAGCTTTCTTT.

Only a few counts were recorded for this clonotype. J is TRBJ1-4 and V is TRBV20-1; D is unclear. Germline CDR1 reads DFQATT; CDR2 reads SNEGSKA (reference sequence). The CDR3 is 16 amino acids. Trimming shortened V by 1 base and J by 0 bases, and 12 bases separated the two germline ends. CDR3 sequence: CSARGLRVATNEKLFF. The CDR3 DNA sequence: TGCAGTGCTAGAGGACTGCGGGTCGCAACTAATGAAAAACTGTTTTTT.

This chain uses TRBV6-5 with TRBJ1-2; possible D gene TRBD1, 5 bases. Per germline, CDR1 MNHEY and CDR2 SVGAGI. Trimming removed 10 bases at V and 3 bases at J, with 18 bases between. The CDR3 loop spans 14 amino acids. CDR3 region: CATKGQSLYYGYTF. DNA for the CDR3: TGTGCCACGAAGGGGCAGAGCTTATACTATGGCTACACCTTC.

The chain couples TRBV7-2 to TRBJ2-7, with a possible D match to TRBD1 (6 bases). Between the trimmed V and J ends, which lost 5 bases and 0 bases, there was a span of 20 bases. Germline CDR1 is SGHTA and CDR2 is FQGNSA. The CDR3 runs to 17 residues. For the CDR3, the DNA is TGTGCCAGCAGCCCGGCCCCCAGGGGCTATAGCTCCTACGAGCAGTACTTC. Translating gives CASSPAPRGYSSYEQYF.

Only a few counts were recorded for this clonotype. This chain uses TRBV20-1 with TRBJ1-1, with unresolved D. Germline V gene lookup returns CDR1 DFQATT and CDR2 SNEGSKA (reference sequence). The CDR3 length is 11 residues. With 1 base removed from V and 7 bases from J, the gap between germline ends came to 7 bases. DNA for the CDR3: TGCAGTGCTAGAGCAAATTATGAAGCTTTCTTT. Amino acids: CSARANYEAFF.

The chain employs TRBV6-6 and TRBJ1-2; D is uncertain. Germline-derived CDR1 and CDR2 are MNHNY and SVGAGI (reference sequence). This CDR3 has 14 amino acids. Trimming removed 2 bases from V and 4 bases from J, with 11 bases in between. CDR3 sequence: CASSYTKDFYGYTF. CDR3 nucleotides: TGTGCCAGCAGTTACACCAAAGACTTCTATGGCTACACCTTC.

The rearrangement joins TRBV29-1 to TRBJ1-2; D gene unclear. CDR3 length equals 13 residues. V shed 0 bases and J shed 4 bases, with 9 bases lying between them. Germline CDR1 SQVTM, CDR2 ANQGSEA. The CDR3 spells CSVEDDGVYGYTF. CDR3 nucleotide sequence: TGCAGCGTTGAAGACGACGGGGTCTATGGCTACACCTTC.

Concerning this clonotype: Possible read error: a much larger clone is one base away. This sequence joins TRBV7-3 and TRBJ2-5; no clear D. The V end was cut by 4 bases, the J end by 11 bases, with 17 bases between. Germline-derived CDR1 and CDR2 are SGHTA and FQGTGA. The CDR3 is made up of 13 amino acids. The CDR3 bases are TGTGCCAGCAGCTCCTTTCCGTACAATGAGCAGTACTTC. Protein product: CASSSFPYNEQYF.

This chain links TRBV5-1 with TRBJ2-1, with D unclear. The CDR3 length is 15 residues. Germline V gene lookup returns CDR1 SGHRS and CDR2 YFSETQ. The V and J ends lost 3 bases and 4 bases respectively, with 14 bases between them. The CDR3 protein is CASSWGSFGYNEQFF. In DNA form, the CDR3 reads TGCGCCAGCAGCTGGGGTTCCTTTGGGTACAATGAGCAGTTCTTC.

This chain connects TRBV4-3 to TRBJ1-2; D is unresolved. V was shortened by 3 bases and J by 0 bases, with 14 bases between the two germline ends. The length of the CDR3 is 16 residues. Germline CDR1 reads LGHNA; CDR2 reads YSLEER. The CDR3 DNA reads as TGCGCCAGCAGCCAGGTAGACAAAATCGCTAACTATGGCTACACCTTC. This codes for CASSQVDKIANYGYTF.

The CDR3 DNA is TGTGCCAGCAGTTTAAAACGGGACACACTAGCCAAAAACATTCAGTACTTC. It is translated as CASSLKRDTLAKNIQYF. This sequence joins TRBV12-3 or TRBV12-4 and TRBJ2-4; tentative D call: TRBD1 (6 bases). V lost 2 bases, J lost 0 bases, and 14 bases lay in between. The CDR3 covers 17 residues.

V and J are TRBV5-1 and TRBJ2-3; D is possibly TRBD1 or TRBD2 (5 bases each). This CDR3 is 14 amino acids long. Trimming shortened V by 4 bases and J by 4 bases, and 13 bases separated the two germline ends. Germline values: CDR1 SGHRS, CDR2 YFSETQ. DNA for the CDR3: TGCGCCAGCAGCGTGAGGCAGGGAGCAGATACGCAGTATTTT. Its protein product is CASSVRQGADTQYF.

The V gene is TRBV7-2, the J gene TRBJ1-5; a weak D match, TRBD1 (6 bases). V gave up 5 bases and J gave up 9 bases, with 14 bases separating them. The CDR3 has 13 residues. Germline V CDR1 and CDR2: SGHTA, FQGNSA. Here the CDR3 DNA reads TGTGCCAGCAGCCCCTCTCAAGGGGGGCCCCAGCATTTT. It encodes CASSPSQGGPQHF.

V gene TRBV28 combines with J gene TRBJ1-5; D gene unclear. Trimming stripped 2 bases from V and 8 bases from J, with 1 base between. The CDR3 covers 10 residues. Germline V gives CDR1 MDHEN, CDR2 SYDVKM. This CDR3 reads CASSLKPQHF. The CDR3, as DNA: TGTGCCAGCAGTTTAAAGCCCCAGCATTTT.

Of note for this clonotype: Mismatch with germline at one junction end may stem from a read error. The DNA of the CDR3 is TGTGCCGGTAGTATAGATCCAGAACAGCCAGCGAACACCGGGGAGCTGTTTTTT. This codes for CAGSIDPEQPANTGELFF. The rearrangement links TRBV19 to TRBJ2-2; D call uncertain. Germline V gives CDR1 LNHDA, CDR2 SQIVND (reference sequence). The CDR3 has 18 amino acids.

The V call is TRBV20-1, the J call TRBJ2-1, with D perhaps TRBD2 (6 bases). The CDR3 is made up of 15 amino acids. The germline CDR1 and CDR2 sequences are DFQATT and SNEGSKA (reference sequence). V shed 3 bases and J shed 9 bases, with 21 bases lying between them. In DNA form, the CDR3 reads TGCAGTGCTAGCCGCGGGGTGGAGCTGGGGGGTGAGCAGTTCTTC. Protein sequence: CSASRGVELGGEQFF.

This clonotype was seen more than once but under ten times. The chain uses TRBV5-5 and TRBJ2-2; D perhaps matches TRBD2 (7 bases). This CDR3 has 15 amino acids. The V end was cut by 3 bases, the J end by 4 bases, with 13 bases between. The germline gives CDR1 SGHKS, CDR2 YYEKEE (reference sequence). The CDR3 DNA is TGTGCCAGCAGCTCCGGGGGGCAGCTCACCGGGGAGCTGTTTTTT. Residues: CASSSGGQLTGELFF.

The CDR3 DNA is TGCAGTGCTAGAGATCGGGTGGGAGGTGGCTACACCTTC. Protein product: CSARDRVGGGYTF. The chain combines TRBV20-1 with TRBJ1-2; no clear D gene. The CDR3 is made up of 13 amino acids. The V gene's germline CDR1 is DFQATT and CDR2 SNEGSKA (reference sequence). V lost 0 bases to trimming and J lost 7 bases, with 12 bases between them.

This clonotype came up a few times. This chain connects TRBV27 to TRBJ2-5; tentatively, D is TRBD1 or TRBD2 (5 bases each). CDR1 and CDR2 from the germline V gene are MNHEY and SMNVEV (reference sequence). This CDR3 comprises 16 residues. The V and J ends lost 5 bases and 1 base respectively, with 17 bases between them. CDR3 in DNA: TGTGCCAGCAGTCACCGTCGAGGGGTCTTCCAAGAGACCCAGTACTTC. The encoded protein is CASSHRRGVFQETQYF.

Worth noting for this clonotype: Since the CDR3 does not end with the conserved phenylalanine or tryptophan, this likely comes from a read error. The chain is built from TRBV12-3 or TRBV12-4 and TRBJ2-5, with a tentative D call TRBD1 (6 bases). The CDR3 has 15 amino acids. Between the trimmed V and J ends, which lost 5 bases and 2 bases, there was a span of 15 bases. The CDR3 sequence is CASSDLGQRQETQYS. The CDR3 DNA reads as TGTGCCAGCAGTGATTTAGGACAGAGACAAGAGACCCAGTACTCC.

On this clonotype: It may be a read error: a sequence one base away is much more abundant. As DNA, the CDR3 is TGCGCCAGCAGCCGGATGGACGGAGGACGATACGAGCAGTACTTC. Encoded protein: CASSRMDGGRYEQYF. The V gene is TRBV4-3, the J gene TRBJ2-7, with D maybe TRBD2 (5 bases). This CDR3 comprises 15 residues. The V and J ends lost 4 bases and 4 bases respectively, with 17 bases between them. Germline assignment: CDR1 LGHNA and CDR2 YSLEER.

This clonotype occurred many times. The rearrangement joins TRBV7-2 to TRBJ1-2; D not certain. Per germline, CDR1 SGHTA and CDR2 FQGNSA. The CDR3 totals 11 residues. The ends were cut back, 1 base at V and 5 bases at J, with 2 bases in the middle. Written as DNA, the CDR3 is TGTGCCAGCAGCTTAGAGTATGGCTACACCTTC. Translated, it gives CASSLEYGYTF.

This clonotype showed up many times. This sequence joins TRBV20-1 and TRBJ2-1, with no clear D. The CDR3 spans 13 residues. In germline, CDR1 is DFQATT, CDR2 SNEGSKA (reference sequence). The V and J ends lost 3 bases and 7 bases respectively, with 13 bases between them. This chain's CDR3 is CSARNRLVNEQFF. CDR3 in DNA: TGCAGTGCTAGGAATAGGCTCGTGAATGAGCAGTTCTTC.